Listed below are T cell receptor beta chains from one sample, sequenced in a study of blood T cell repertoires in COVID-19. Sequencing was performed with immunoSEQ multiplex PCR; in TCRdb, only in-frame clones are kept and a portion is missing. In the table there are tens of thousands of clones, 85% to 90% of which are singletons. The material sequenced was peripheral blood. The receptor set was obtained from a human donor with active COVID-19. The donor label of this sample is uncertain. The CDR3 runs from the conserved cysteine through the conserved F or W. Fields, in order: J gene, V gene, CDR3 protein.

j_gene: TRBJ2-7
v_gene: TRBV27
CDR3aa: CASSLTESSKTYEQYF

j_gene: TRBJ1-2
v_gene: TRBV30
CDR3aa: CAWSADGVRGYTF

j_gene: TRBJ1-1
v_gene: TRBV18
CDR3aa: CASSPMGQGNTEAFF

j_gene: TRBJ2-7
v_gene: TRBV4-3
CDR3aa: CASSRDDRSYEQYF

j_gene: TRBJ1-2
v_gene: TRBV15
CDR3aa: CATSRGDLRRGSYGYTF

j_gene: TRBJ2-3
v_gene: TRBV7-9
CDR3aa: CASSWAGTSGPLTDTQYF

j_gene: TRBJ2-3
v_gene: TRBV5-4
CDR3aa: CASSLRQGTDTQYF

j_gene: TRBJ1-3
v_gene: TRBV18
CDR3aa: CASSPRQGSGNTIYF

j_gene: TRBJ1-6
v_gene: TRBV30
CDR3aa: CAWSVQSNSPLHF

j_gene: TRBJ1-6
v_gene: TRBV7-9
CDR3aa: CASSLEVESPLHF

j_gene: TRBJ1-2
v_gene: TRBV3-1/TRBV3-2
CDR3aa: CASSHRLCYGYTF

j_gene: TRBJ2-7
v_gene: TRBV24-1
CDR3aa: CATSDWDRDEQYF

j_gene: TRBJ1-6
v_gene: TRBV5-1
CDR3aa: CASSLFGVGWDSPLHF

j_gene: TRBJ1-2
v_gene: TRBV6-5
CDR3aa: CASRDRGGGNYGYTF

j_gene: TRBJ1-1
v_gene: TRBV6-4
CDR3aa: CASSDSLGQGKNTEAFF

j_gene: TRBJ1-2
v_gene: TRBV9
CDR3aa: CASSPVEYGYTF

j_gene: TRBJ2-7
v_gene: TRBV3-1/TRBV3-2
CDR3aa: CASSTASGGIYEQYF

j_gene: TRBJ2-7
v_gene: TRBV4-3
CDR3aa: CASSLNREEQYF

j_gene: TRBJ1-4
v_gene: TRBV7-2
CDR3aa: CASSLGWWGGEKLFF

j_gene: TRBJ2-2
v_gene: TRBV7-3
CDR3aa: CASPARQGATGELFF

j_gene: TRBJ2-7
v_gene: TRBV28
CDR3aa: CASSQGLGYEQYF

j_gene: TRBJ2-7
v_gene: TRBV7-3
CDR3aa: CASSLRQDRREQYF

j_gene: TRBJ1-6
v_gene: TRBV3-1/TRBV3-2
CDR3aa: CASSPSGGPVSPLHF

j_gene: TRBJ2-1
v_gene: TRBV5-4
CDR3aa: CASSPKRTSGGDEQFF

j_gene: TRBJ1-1
v_gene: TRBV2
CDR3aa: CASRLGQVQEAFF

j_gene: TRBJ1-4
v_gene: TRBV5-4
CDR3aa: CASSPKGGVGQEKLFF

j_gene: TRBJ1-4
v_gene: TRBV2
CDR3aa: CASRGQLNEKLFF

j_gene: TRBJ2-1
v_gene: TRBV6-5
CDR3aa: CASTMTGGGGNEQFF

j_gene: TRBJ2-5
v_gene: TRBV28
CDR3aa: CASTADGAGQETQYF

j_gene: TRBJ2-7
v_gene: TRBV19
CDR3aa: CASSTQPFSYEQYF

j_gene: TRBJ2-1
v_gene: TRBV7-8
CDR3aa: CASSQLGVDLYNEQFF

j_gene: TRBJ1-5
v_gene: TRBV20-1
CDR3aa: CSARAVQPQHF

j_gene: TRBJ1-4
v_gene: TRBV6-5
CDR3aa: CASRDRGNNEKLFF

j_gene: TRBJ2-7
v_gene: TRBV4-1
CDR3aa: CASRPSAESSYEQYF

j_gene: TRBJ2-1
v_gene: TRBV19
CDR3aa: CASSTYAGVTNNEQFF

j_gene: TRBJ1-1
v_gene: TRBV19
CDR3aa: CASTSGRTEAFF

j_gene: TRBJ2-7
v_gene: TRBV9
CDR3aa: CASSVYAGFGVYEQYF